The 20 T cell receptor beta chains listed next were all sequenced from one sample in a study of T cell responses to AZD1222 COVID-19 vaccine. Clones were sequenced by immunoSEQ multiplex PCR, and TCRdb holds only the in-frame ones, with some missing. The top ten hold about 5.5% of the sample, which has approximately 140,000 clones, roughly 90% seen once. The specimen comprised peripheral blood, sampled on day 0 of AZD1222 vaccination. The source is an adult in good health.

V gene TRBV4-2 combines with J gene TRBJ2-1; 7 bases are a match to TRBD2. The CDR3 totals 14 residues. Germline values: CDR1 LGHNA, CDR2 YNFKEQ. Trimming removed 4 bases from V and 3 bases from J; junction bases left unmatched: 3. CDR3 region: CASSPGTNYNEQFF. CDR3 bases: TGTGCCAGCAGCCCCGGGACTAACTACAATGAGCAGTTCTTC.

The chain joins TRBV30 to TRBJ1-5, with D maybe TRBD1 (6 bases). The CDR3 runs to 17 residues. Germline V gene data show CDR1 as GTSNPN and CDR2 as SVGIG (reference sequence). V lost 0 bases and J lost 4, with 19 bases in between. Here the CDR3 reads CAWSVALAGGANQPQHF. CDR3 in DNA: TGTGCCTGGAGTGTAGCCCTCGCGGGGGGGGCAAATCAGCCCCAGCATTTT.

This chain links TRBV28 with TRBJ1-3, with D possibly being TRBD1 (5 bases). The CDR3 is made up of 16 amino acids. Germline assignment: CDR1 MDHEN and CDR2 SYDVKM. V dropped 0 bases and J dropped 0 bases, with 9 bases sitting between them. In DNA form, the CDR3 reads TGTGCCAGCAGTTTATGGGGACTGCGCTCTGGAAACACCATATATTTT. Its translation: CASSLWGLRSGNTIYF.

This chain links TRBV5-4 with TRBJ1-1, with D unresolved. The CDR3 extends over 15 amino acids. V was trimmed by 4 bases and J by 10 bases, leaving 23 bases between them. CDR1 is SGHNT and CDR2 is YYREEE in the germline V gene (reference sequence). The CDR3 protein is CASSLEALTPASAFF. The CDR3 nucleotides are TGTGCCAGCAGCCTAGAGGCTTTGACACCTGCCTCAGCTTTCTTT.

The CDR3 region has the DNA TGTGCCAGCAGTTTATTAGCAGGTTCCTATGGCTACACCTTC. It yields the protein CASSLLAGSYGYTF. The chain recombines TRBV27 with TRBJ1-2; D is unresolved. Between the trimmed V and J ends, which lost 1 base and 4 bases, there was a span of 10 bases. The V gene's germline CDR1 is MNHEY and CDR2 SMNVEV (reference sequence). The CDR3 runs to 14 residues.

The sample holds one count of this clone. This chain joins TRBV6-4 and TRBJ2-1; D might be TRBD2 (5 bases). Germline CDR1 MRHNA, CDR2 SNTAGT. Trimming took off 0 bases at V and 0 bases at J, with 9 bases between the two ends. The CDR3 runs 16 residues. This CDR3 reads CASSDSAGSSYNEQFF. The CDR3, as DNA: TGTGCCAGCAGTGACTCGGCGGGCAGCTCCTACAATGAGCAGTTCTTC.

The genes are TRBV4-1 and TRBJ2-7; 8 bases are shared with TRBD1. Germline V gives CDR1 MGHRA, CDR2 YSYEKL. Germline trimming cut 3 bases from V and 1 base from J; bases unmatched to any gene: 8. The CDR3 spans 16 residues. The chain's CDR3 is CASSQNDRGLSYEQYF. In nucleotides, the CDR3 is TGCGCCAGCAGCCAGAACGACAGGGGCTTGTCCTACGAGCAGTACTTC.

This chain joins TRBV5-6 and TRBJ2-1, with TRBD2 as a possible D gene (5 bases). This CDR3 region has 18 residues. The V gene lost 3 bases and the J gene lost 1 base, with 20 bases spanning the gap. Germline CDR1 reads SGHDT; CDR2 reads YYEEEE. CDR3 nucleotides: TGTGCCAGCAGCTACGTCGGACTTTCCCCCAAATCCTACAATGAGCAGTTCTTC. This sequence encodes CASSYVGLSPKSYNEQFF.

The chain combines TRBV30 with TRBJ1-6, with a possible D match to TRBD1 (5 bases). Germline lookup yields CDR1 GTSNPN and CDR2 SVGIG (reference sequence). CDR3 length equals 13 residues. The V end was cut by 0 bases, the J end by 7 bases, with 7 bases between. The CDR3 DNA is TGTGCCTGGAGTGTAGGGGCGAATTCACCCCTCCACTTT. This codes for CAWSVGANSPLHF. Based on the CDR3 plus reference TRBV30 and TRBJ1-6, the full variable domain is SQTIHQWPATLVQPVGSPLSLECTVEGTSNPNLYWYRQAAGRGLQLLFYSVGIGQISSEVPQNLSASRPQDRQFILSSKKLLLSDSGFYLCAWSVGANSPLHFGNGTRLTVT.

The rearrangement joins TRBV6-1 to TRBJ2-5; D gene ambiguous. Germline V gene data show CDR1 as MNHNS and CDR2 as SASEGT. The CDR3 runs 14 residues. V dropped 7 bases and J dropped 5 bases, with 17 bases sitting between them. The CDR3 is CASTLRGPGETQYF. The CDR3 nucleotides read TGTGCCAGCACCCTAAGAGGTCCCGGGGAGACCCAGTACTTC.

J is TRBJ1-2 and V is TRBV12-5; TRBD1 is a possible D gene (6 bases). The CDR3 runs to 13 residues. Trimming pared 8 bases from V and 8 bases from J, leaving 18 bases between. Germline V gene sequence: CDR1 LGHNT, CDR2 FRNRAP. CDR3 DNA sequence: TGTGCTAGTTCGCAAGGACAGTTCCGGGGCTACACCTTC. Amino acid sequence: CASSQGQFRGYTF.

The chain has TRBV6-1 and TRBJ2-3; TRBD1 agrees at 7 bases. V lost 3 bases and J lost 3; bases outside the gene matches: 12. CDR1 and CDR2 from the germline V gene are MNHNS and SASEGT. This CDR3 has 17 residues. This chain's CDR3 is CASSEGKQGFLTDTQYF. The CDR3 nucleotides are TGTGCCAGCAGTGAGGGTAAACAGGGGTTTTTGACAGATACGCAGTATTTT.

The genes are TRBV15 and TRBJ1-5; 8 nucleotides line up with TRBD1. Trimming cost V 5 bases and J 5 bases; bases outside gene matches: 11. The germline V gene encodes CDR1 LNHNV and CDR2 YYDKDF (reference sequence). The CDR3 length is 16 residues. The CDR3 DNA sequence: TGTGCCACCAGCCCCCAGGCAGGGGGCTGGGATCAGCCCCAGCATTTT. This encodes CATSPQAGGWDQPQHF. Variable domain in full (rest from reference TRBV15 and TRBJ1-5): DAMVIQNPRYQVTQFGKPVTLSCSQTLNHNVMYWYQQKSSQAPKLLFHYYDKDFNNEADTPDNFQSRRPNTSFCFLDIRSPGLGDTAMYLCATSPQAGGWDQPQHFGDGTRLSIL.

The V gene is TRBV7-9, the J gene TRBJ1-2; possibly TRBD1 for D (6 bases). The V end was cut by 2 bases, the J end by 8 bases, with 15 bases between. The CDR3 is made up of 14 amino acids. Germline CDR1 SEHNR, CDR2 FQNEAQ (reference sequence). CDR3 nucleotide sequence: TGTGCCAGCAGCTTATCCGGGACAAAAGAAGGCTACACCTTC. Translation: CASSLSGTKEGYTF.

The rearrangement joins TRBV5-4 to TRBJ2-7; D call uncertain. Trimming pared 1 base from V and 6 bases from J, leaving 11 bases between. This CDR3 has 13 amino acids. Per germline, CDR1 SGHNT and CDR2 YYREEE (reference sequence). CDR3 nucleotides: TGTGCCAGCAGCTTGCGCTGGGAAAGCGAGCAGTACTTC. It is translated as CASSLRWESEQYF. The full variable domain, with the rest looked up from reference TRBV5-4 and TRBJ2-7, is ETGVTQSPTHLIKTRGQQVTLRCSSQSGHNTVSWYQQALGQGPQFIFQYYREEENGRGNFPPRFSGLQFPNYSSELNVNALELDDSALYLCASSLRWESEQYFGPGTRLTVT.

This chain joins TRBV6-6 and TRBJ1-5; 9 nucleotides align to TRBD1. This CDR3 contains 16 residues. The germline V gene encodes CDR1 MNHNY and CDR2 SVGAGI (reference sequence). V lost 4 bases and J lost 1; bases outside the gene matches: 5. The CDR3 DNA reads as TGTGCCAGCAGTTCGGCCGGGACAGGGAGCAATCAGCCCCAGCATTTT. Translation gives CASSSAGTGSNQPQHF.

The rearrangement joins TRBV5-1 to TRBJ1-5; TRBD1 matches at 7 bases. V lost 0 bases and J lost 7; bases outside the gene matches: 10. This CDR3 comprises 16 residues. Germline V CDR1 and CDR2: SGHRS, YFSETQ. The CDR3, as DNA: TGCGCCAGCAGCTTGGCACTGACAGGACAGGAGCAGCCCCAGCATTTT. It encodes CASSLALTGQEQPQHF.

This clone has a single count. The genes are TRBV27 and TRBJ1-3; D possibly corresponds to TRBD1 (5 bases). Germline CDR1 reads MNHEY; CDR2 reads SMNVEV (reference sequence). CDR3 length equals 15 residues. Trimming stripped 6 bases from V and 2 bases from J, with 14 bases between. This chain's CDR3 is CASSPTQGPGNTIYF. In DNA, the CDR3 is TGTGCCAGCAGCCCCACTCAGGGTCCTGGAAACACCATATATTTT.

V is TRBV14 and J is TRBJ2-5; unclear D gene. V lost 3 bases and J 5 bases, leaving 13 bases between the germline ends. This CDR3 spans 14 amino acids. Germline V gives CDR1 SGHDN, CDR2 FVKESK. The CDR3: CASSHNGLGETQYF. For the CDR3, the DNA is TGTGCCAGCAGCCATAATGGGCTGGGGGAGACCCAGTACTTC.

This chain links TRBV6-5 with TRBJ2-7; a weak D match, TRBD2 (6 bases). Trimming shortened V by 9 bases and J by 6 bases, and 9 bases separated the two germline ends. In germline, CDR1 is MNHEY, CDR2 SVGAGI. The CDR3 is 10 amino acids. CDR3: CASSGSEQYF. CDR3 nucleotides: TGTGCCAGTTCCGGGAGCGAGCAGTACTTC.